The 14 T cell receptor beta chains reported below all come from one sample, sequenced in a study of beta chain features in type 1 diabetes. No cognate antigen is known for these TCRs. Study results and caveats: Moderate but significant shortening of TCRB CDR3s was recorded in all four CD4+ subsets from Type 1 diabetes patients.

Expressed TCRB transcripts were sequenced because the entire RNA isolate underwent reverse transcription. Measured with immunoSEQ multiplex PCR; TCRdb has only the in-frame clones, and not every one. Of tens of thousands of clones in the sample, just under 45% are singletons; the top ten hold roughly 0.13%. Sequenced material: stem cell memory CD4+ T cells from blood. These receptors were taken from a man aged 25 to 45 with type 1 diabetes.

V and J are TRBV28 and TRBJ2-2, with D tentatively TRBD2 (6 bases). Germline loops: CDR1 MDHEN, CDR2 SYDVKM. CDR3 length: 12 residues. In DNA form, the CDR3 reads TGTGGGTCCGGGACTCACACCGGGGAGCTGTTTTTT. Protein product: CGSGTHTGELFF.

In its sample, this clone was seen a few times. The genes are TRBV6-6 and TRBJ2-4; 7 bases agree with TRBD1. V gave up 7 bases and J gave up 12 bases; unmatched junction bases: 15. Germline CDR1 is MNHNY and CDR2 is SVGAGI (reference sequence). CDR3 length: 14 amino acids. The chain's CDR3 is CASTLTTGARNQYF. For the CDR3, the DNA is TGTGCCAGCACCCTAACCACAGGGGCGAGGAATCAGTACTTC.

CDR3 coding DNA: TGCAGCGTTAGGAGAGTTACGGACACTGAAGCTTTCTTT. Protein: CSVRRVTDTEAFF. The rearrangement links TRBV29-1 to TRBJ1-1, with D unresolved. With 5 bases removed from V and 3 bases from J, the gap between germline ends came to 13 bases. The CDR3 has 13 amino acids. Germline-derived CDR1 and CDR2 are SQVTM and ANQGSEA.

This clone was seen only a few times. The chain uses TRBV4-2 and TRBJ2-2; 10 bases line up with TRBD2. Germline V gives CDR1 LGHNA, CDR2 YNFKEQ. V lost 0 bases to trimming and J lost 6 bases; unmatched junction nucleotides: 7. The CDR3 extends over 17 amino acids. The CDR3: CASSQEWLAGESGELFF. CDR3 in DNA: TGTGCCAGCAGCCAAGAATGGCTAGCGGGAGAGTCCGGGGAGCTGTTTTTT.

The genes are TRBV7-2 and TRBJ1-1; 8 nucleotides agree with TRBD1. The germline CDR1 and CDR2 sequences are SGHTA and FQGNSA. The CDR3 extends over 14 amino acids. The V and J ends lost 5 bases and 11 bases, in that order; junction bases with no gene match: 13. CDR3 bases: TGTGCCAGCAGCCGGACAGGGAACAAGGTGCATGCTTTCTTT. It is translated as CASSRTGNKVHAFF.

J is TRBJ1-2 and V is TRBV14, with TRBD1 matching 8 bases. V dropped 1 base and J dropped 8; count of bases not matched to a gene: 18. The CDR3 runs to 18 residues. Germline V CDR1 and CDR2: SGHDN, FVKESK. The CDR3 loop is CASSQVYPKGQEALGYTF. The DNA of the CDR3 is TGTGCCAGCAGCCAAGTATATCCTAAGGGACAGGAAGCACTCGGCTACACCTTC.

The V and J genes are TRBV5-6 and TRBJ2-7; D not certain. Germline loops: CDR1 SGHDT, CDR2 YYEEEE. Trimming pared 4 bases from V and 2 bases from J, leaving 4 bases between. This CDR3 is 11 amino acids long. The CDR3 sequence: CASSIAYEQYF. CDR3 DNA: TGTGCCAGCAGCATAGCCTACGAGCAGTACTTC.

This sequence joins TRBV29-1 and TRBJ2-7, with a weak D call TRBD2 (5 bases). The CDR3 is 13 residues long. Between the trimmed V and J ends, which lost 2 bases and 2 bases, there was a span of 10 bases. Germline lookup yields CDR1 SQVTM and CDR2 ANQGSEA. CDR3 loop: CSVESGNTYEQYF. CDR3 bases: TGCAGCGTTGAATCCGGGAACACCTACGAGCAGTACTTC.

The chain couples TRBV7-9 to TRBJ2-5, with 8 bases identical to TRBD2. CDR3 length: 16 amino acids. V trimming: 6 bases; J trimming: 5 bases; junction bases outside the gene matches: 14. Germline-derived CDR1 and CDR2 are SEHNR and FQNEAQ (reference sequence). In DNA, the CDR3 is TGTGCCAGCAGTCAAAGGTCTCGCGGGAGGTGGGAGACCCAGTACTTC. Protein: CASSQRSRGRWETQYF.

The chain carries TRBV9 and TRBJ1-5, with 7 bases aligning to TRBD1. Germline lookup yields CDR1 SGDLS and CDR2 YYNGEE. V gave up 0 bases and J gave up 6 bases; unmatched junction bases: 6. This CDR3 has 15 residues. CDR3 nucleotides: TGTGCCAGCAGCGTAGGAGGGGGCGCGGGTCAGCCCCAGCATTTT. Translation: CASSVGGGAGQPQHF.

The CDR3 sequence is CASSPDRGQGGYTF. The CDR3 DNA is TGTGCCAGCAGCCCTGACAGGGGGCAGGGCGGCTACACCTTC. The rearrangement joins TRBV7-2 to TRBJ1-2, with 10 positions matching TRBD1. CDR3 length: 14 amino acids. V lost 5 bases and J lost 8; bases outside the gene matches: 8. CDR1 SGHTA and CDR2 FQGNSA come from the germline V gene.

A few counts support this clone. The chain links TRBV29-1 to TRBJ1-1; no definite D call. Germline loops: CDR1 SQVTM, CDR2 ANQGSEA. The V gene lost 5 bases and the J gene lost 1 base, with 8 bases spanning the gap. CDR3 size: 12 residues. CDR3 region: CSVHNPNTEAFF. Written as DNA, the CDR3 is TGCAGCGTTCACAACCCGAACACTGAAGCTTTCTTT.

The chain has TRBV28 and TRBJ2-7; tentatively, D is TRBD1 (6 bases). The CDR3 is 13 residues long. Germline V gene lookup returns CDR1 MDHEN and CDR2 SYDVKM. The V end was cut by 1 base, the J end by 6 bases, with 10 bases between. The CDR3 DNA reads TGTGCCAGCAGTTTATACAGGGCTTTCGAGCAGTACTTC. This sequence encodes CASSLYRAFEQYF.

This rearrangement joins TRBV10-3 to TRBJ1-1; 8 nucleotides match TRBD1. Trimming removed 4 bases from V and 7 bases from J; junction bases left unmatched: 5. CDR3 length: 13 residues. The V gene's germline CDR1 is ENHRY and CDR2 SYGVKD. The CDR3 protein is CAISAPGQVEAFF. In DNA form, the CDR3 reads TGTGCCATCAGTGCACCGGGACAGGTTGAAGCTTTCTTT.